This T cell receptor (beta chain) appears in the sequencing data of a study of shared clonotypes between healthy human individuals. Remarks on this clone: No antigen is known for it.

General observations from the study: Sequencing depth was predicted to influence how clonotypes are shared among donors.

The assay was immunoSEQ multiplex PCR, and TCRdb's table has in-frame clones only and misses some. The sample consists of roughly 2,300,000 clones, 85% to 95% of them appearing once. CD4+ cell separation produced CD45RA+ naive and CD45RA-negative memory subsets. Germline CDR1 is MGHDK and CDR2 is SYGVNS. After removal of 5 bases from V and 6 bases from J, the junction contained 14 bases not matched to a gene. This CDR3 has 17 amino acids. The chain has TRBV25-1 and TRBJ2-1; 9 bases map to TRBD2. The TCR was taken from a man younger than 35 in good health. Some clones in this sample may be carry-over from other donors' samples. The source material was naive CD4+ T cells from PBMCs. The sample's subset: CD45RA+ positively selected. The CDR3 sequence is CASSKLGGTSRSNEQFF. The CDR3 nucleotides are TGTGCCAGCAGTAAGCTCGGGGGGACTAGCCGGTCCAATGAGCAGTTCTTC.